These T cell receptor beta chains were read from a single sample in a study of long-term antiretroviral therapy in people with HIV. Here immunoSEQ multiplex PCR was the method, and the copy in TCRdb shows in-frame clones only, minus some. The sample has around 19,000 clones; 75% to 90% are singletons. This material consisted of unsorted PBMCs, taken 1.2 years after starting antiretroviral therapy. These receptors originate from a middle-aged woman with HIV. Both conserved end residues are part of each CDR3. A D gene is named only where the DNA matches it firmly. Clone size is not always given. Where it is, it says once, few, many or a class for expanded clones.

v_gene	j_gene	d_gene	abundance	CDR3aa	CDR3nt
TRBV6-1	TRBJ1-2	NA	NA	CASSETRGRVYGYTF	TGTGCCAGCAGTGAAACCAGGGGCCGGGTCTATGGCTACACCTTC
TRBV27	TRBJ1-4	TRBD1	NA	CASSQSSTGLNEKLFF	TGTGCCAGCAGTCAATCCTCGACAGGGCTAAATGAAAAACTGTTTTTT
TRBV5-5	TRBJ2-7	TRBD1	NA	CASSLGQGSYEQYF	TGTGCCAGCAGCTTGGGACAGGGGTCCTACGAGCAGTACTTC
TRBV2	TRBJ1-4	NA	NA	CASRVGEKLFF	TGTGCCAGCAGGGTTGGTGAAAAACTGTTTTTT
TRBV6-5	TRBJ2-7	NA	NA	CASSLGGPEQYF	TGTGCCAGCAGCTTAGGGGGTCCAGAGCAGTACTTC
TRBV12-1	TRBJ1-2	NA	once	CASSGPLRRETNYGYTF	TGTGCCAGCAGCGGGCCCCTCCGCAGGGAGACAAACTATGGCTACACCTTC
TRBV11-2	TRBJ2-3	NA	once	CASSLGASVSTDTQYF	TGTGCCAGCAGCTTAGGGGCCAGCGTGAGCACAGATACGCAGTATTTT
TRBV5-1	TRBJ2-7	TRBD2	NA	CASSPGLAGAIRYEQYF	TGCGCCAGCAGCCCGGGACTAGCGGGAGCAATTCGCTACGAGCAGTACTTC
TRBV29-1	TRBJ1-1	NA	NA	CSVDDPRGLNTEAFF	TGCAGCGTTGATGATCCGAGAGGTTTGAACACTGAAGCTTTCTTT
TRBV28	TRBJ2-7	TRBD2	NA	CASSLLAGGNEQYF	TGTGCCAGCAGTTTGCTAGCGGGCGGGAACGAGCAGTACTTC
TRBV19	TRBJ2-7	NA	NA	CASSDPPRSYEQYF	TGTGCCAGTAGTGATCCTCCCCGATCCTACGAGCAGTACTTC
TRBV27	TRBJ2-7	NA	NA	CASSPITPLEQYF	TGTGCCAGCAGCCCCATTACCCCTCTCGAGCAGTACTTC
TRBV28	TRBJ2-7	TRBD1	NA	CASSSGQGGSYEQYF	TGTGCCAGCAGTTCAGGACAGGGGGGCTCCTACGAGCAGTACTTC
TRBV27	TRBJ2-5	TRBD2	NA	CASSPLTGGGETQYF	TGTGCCAGCAGTCCTTTGACGGGAGGAGGAGAGACCCAGTACTTC
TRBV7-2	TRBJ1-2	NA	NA	CASRYARGWLHTF	TGTGCCAGCAGATACGCCCGTGGGTGGCTACACACCTTC
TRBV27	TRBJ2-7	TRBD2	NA	CASSLLGEGHEQYF	TGTGCCAGCAGTTTATTGGGGGAGGGCCACGAGCAGTACTTC
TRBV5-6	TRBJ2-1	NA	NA	CASSGGHSAVYNEQFF	TGTGCCAGCAGCGGGGGACATTCGGCGGTGTACAATGAGCAGTTCTTC
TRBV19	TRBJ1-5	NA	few	CASRRQVGQPQHF	TGTGCCAGCCGCAGACAAGTTGGCCAGCCCCAGCATTTT
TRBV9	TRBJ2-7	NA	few	CASSSQAAGSSYEQYF	TGTGCCAGCAGCTCTCAGGCAGCCGGGAGCTCCTACGAGCAGTACTTC